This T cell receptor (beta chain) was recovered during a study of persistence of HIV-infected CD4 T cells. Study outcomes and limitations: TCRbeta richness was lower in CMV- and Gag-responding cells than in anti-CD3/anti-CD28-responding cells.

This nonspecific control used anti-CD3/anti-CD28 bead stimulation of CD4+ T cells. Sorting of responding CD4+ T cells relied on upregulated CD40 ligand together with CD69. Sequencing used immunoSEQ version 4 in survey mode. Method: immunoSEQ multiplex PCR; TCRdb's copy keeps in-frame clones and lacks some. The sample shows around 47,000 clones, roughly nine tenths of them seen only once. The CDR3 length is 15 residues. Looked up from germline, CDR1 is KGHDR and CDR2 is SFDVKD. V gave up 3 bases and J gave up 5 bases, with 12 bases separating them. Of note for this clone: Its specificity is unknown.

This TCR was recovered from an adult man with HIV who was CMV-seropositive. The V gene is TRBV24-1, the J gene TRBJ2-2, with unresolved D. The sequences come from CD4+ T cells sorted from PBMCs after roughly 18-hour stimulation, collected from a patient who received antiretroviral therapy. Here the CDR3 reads CATSDHSDWTGELFF. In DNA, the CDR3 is TGTGCCACCAGTGATCATTCAGACTGGACCGGGGAGCTGTTTTTT.